These T cell receptor beta chains were read from a single sample in a study of glioma-infiltrating T cells. TCRdb recomputed calls from the multiplex PCR reads with MiXCR, one row per CDR3 protein. Of 150,000 to 200,000 distinct CDR3 sequences listed, 32% were seen once; the top ten hold about 19%. The sequencing input was glioma tissue, nonneoplastic brain tissue, or PBMCs (not recorded which). The receptors here all came from a human donor with low-grade glioma or glioblastoma, undergoing nonglioma brain surgery, or in good health (not recorded which). Each CDR3 is given with its conserved first and last residue. D genes are given only for firm matches. Not all rows give a size; the values are once, few, many and, for expanded clones, a class.

TRBD1,TRBJ1-5,many,TRBV4-2,TGTGCCAGCAGCCGAGAGGACAGGGATCAGCCCCAGCATTTT,CASSREDRDQPQHF
TRBD2,TRBJ2-7,few,TRBV7-2,TGTGCCAGCAGCTATGGGGGGGGGGGGGTCTACGAGCAGTACTTC,CASSYGGGGVYEQYF
NA,TRBJ2-3,many,TRBV4-3,TGCGCCAGCAGCCAAGAAATGGGGCCAGATACGCAGTATTTT,CASSQEMGPDTQYF
NA,TRBJ1-5,NA,TRBV27,TGTGCCAGCAGTCCCTTAGCAGGGTACCGCAATCAGCCCCAGCATTTT,CASSPLAGYRNQPQHF
NA,TRBJ2-7,many,TRBV7-9,TGTGCCAGCAGCTTACCCCGCATTCAAGTGAACGAGCAGTACTTC,CASSLPRIQVNEQYF
NA,TRBJ2-7,many,TRBV12-3/TRBV12-4,TGTGCCAGCAGTCCCATGAGGGGCTACGAGCAGTACTTC,CASSPMRGYEQYF
NA,TRBJ1-1,many,TRBV6-2/TRBV6-3,TGTGCCAGCAGTCCAAACACGAACACTGAAGCTTTCTTT,CASSPNTNTEAFF
NA,TRBJ2-7,NA,TRBV4-3,TGCGCCAGCAGCCAAGATGGGGGGGGGGGGCTCTACGAGCAGTACTTC,CASSQDGGGGLYEQYF
NA,TRBJ2-7,few,TRBV5-1,TGCGCCAGCAGCTTGGAGGGACGGTCCTACGAGCAGTACTTC,CASSLEGRSYEQYF
NA,TRBJ2-7,many,TRBV12-3/TRBV12-4,TGTGCCAGCAGCCCCACCCCAGGCGGCGAGCAGTACTTC,CASSPTPGGEQYF
TRBD1,TRBJ1-5,many,TRBV19,TGTGCCAGTAGTTCACCGGACAGGGAGAGTGGCAATCAGCCCCAGCATTTT,CASSSPDRESGNQPQHF
NA,TRBJ1-2,few,TRBV4-1,TGCGCCAGCAGCCAAGATAATTACGACGGTCGGGGGAATGGCTACACCTTC,CASSQDNYDGRGNGYTF
NA,TRBJ2-7,many,TRBV7-2,TGTGCCAGCAGCTTAGGAGTGAATAACTACGAGCAGTACTTC,CASSLGVNNYEQYF
TRBD1,TRBJ2-3,medium-sized,TRBV6-2/TRBV6-3,TGTGCCAGCAGGACGACAGGGGTGGCAGATACGCAGTATTTT,CASRTTGVADTQYF
NA,TRBJ2-5,many,TRBV6-1,TGTGCCAGCAGTGAACAATTTAGAGGGAGGACAGGACGATCCCAAGAGACCCAGTACTTC,CASSEQFRGRTGRSQETQYF
TRBD2,TRBJ2-3,many,TRBV4-2,TGTGCCAGCAGCCAAGTAAGCGGGAGGACAGATACGCAGTATTTT,CASSQVSGRTDTQYF
NA,TRBJ2-7,many,TRBV3-1,TGTGCCAGCAGCCAAGTCCCTAGCGCAATCAACGAGCAGTACTTC,CASSQVPSAINEQYF
NA,TRBJ2-7,NA,TRBV19,TGTGCCAGTAGTATTTCCCAGGTGAGAACCTACGAGCAGTACTTC,CASSISQVRTYEQYF
TRBD1,TRBJ1-1,many,TRBV7-2,TGTGCCAGCAGACGGGACAGGAACACTGAAGCTTTCTTT,CASRRDRNTEAFF
TRBD2,TRBJ2-1,NA,TRBV4-1,TGCGCCAGCAGGCAAGCTACGGCGGGAGGGCCCGGCAATGAGCAGTTCTTC,CASRQATAGGPGNEQFF
TRBD1,TRBJ1-3,few,TRBV2,TGTGCCAGCAGTGAAGGATGGGGGACAGCTGGAAACACCATATATTTT,CASSEGWGTAGNTIYF
TRBD1,TRBJ1-5,NA,TRBV30,TGTGCCTGCACCAGGGGGCCGGATCAGCCCCAGCATTTT,CACTRGPDQPQHF
TRBD2,TRBJ2-7,few,TRBV14,TGTGCCAGCAGCCACTCGATCCCTAGCGGCCTCTACGAGCAGTACTTC,CASSHSIPSGLYEQYF
TRBD1,TRBJ1-2,large,TRBV20-1,TGCAGTGCTAGCGGCGGACAGGGTGACTATGGCTACACCTTC,CSASGGQGDYGYTF
NA,TRBJ1-1,few,TRBV5-6,TGTGCCAGCAGTCGACGGGTATCGAACACTGAAGCTTTCTTT,CASSRRVSNTEAFF
NA,TRBJ2-7,NA,TRBV12-3/TRBV12-4,TGTGCCAGCAGTAAGGGGACCTACGAGCAGTACTTC,CASSKGTYEQYF
NA,TRBJ2-5,NA,TRBV5-1,TGCGCCAGCAGGGTGCTGGACGGCCAAGAGACCCAGTACTTC,CASRVLDGQETQYF
TRBD2,TRBJ2-1,NA,TRBV25-1,TGTGCCAGCAGTTTGGGACTAGGTTACAATGAGCAGTTCTTC,CASSLGLGYNEQFF
NA,TRBJ2-5,many,TRBV4-1,TGCGCCAGCAGCCAAGGCAGCGAGGTTCAAGAGACCCAGTACTTC,CASSQGSEVQETQYF
NA,TRBJ2-1,NA,TRBV19,TGTGCCAGTACCCTAGGGGGGGCCTCCTACAATGGGCAGTTCTTC,CASTLGGASYNGQFF
NA,TRBJ1-1,NA,TRBV4-1,TGCGCCAGCAGCCAAGACATCATGAACACTGAAACTTTCTTT,CASSQDIMNTETFF
NA,TRBJ2-7,many,TRBV28,TGTGCCAGCAGTCCGGTGGGTAGCGGAGACTCCTACGAGCAGTACTTC,CASSPVGSGDSYEQYF
NA,TRBJ2-7,once,TRBV20-1,TGCAGTGCGTTCGGGACCGAAAGCTCCTACAACGAGCAGTACTTC,CSAFGTESSYNEQYF
TRBD1,TRBJ2-3,NA,TRBV5-4,TGTGCCAGCAGTTCAAGGACAGGGTCCGCAGATACGCAGTATTTT,CASSSRTGSADTQYF
NA,TRBJ2-2,few,TRBV4-3,TGCGCCAGCAGCCTCATGCAGCCGAACACCGGGGAGCTGTTTTTT,CASSLMQPNTGELFF
TRBD2,TRBJ2-1,NA,TRBV3-1,TGTGCCAGCAGCCCCCCTAGCGGGAGGCCTGTTCAGATATACAATGAGCAGTTCTTC,CASSPPSGRPVQIYNEQFF
NA,TRBJ1-6,many,TRBV7-2,TGTGCCAGCAGCTTACTTGGGGTTGGTTCTTCACCCCTCCACTTT,CASSLLGVGSSPLHF
TRBD1,TRBJ2-1,few,TRBV12-3/TRBV12-4,TGTGCCAGCACGCCTGGTCGGGACAGGGCCATAGAGCAGTTCTTC,CASTPGRDRAIEQFF
NA,TRBJ2-3,many,TRBV2,TGTGCCAGCAGTGAAGGTGAAGTTGCAACAGATACGCAGTATTTT,CASSEGEVATDTQYF
NA,TRBJ1-2,NA,TRBV4-1,TGCGCCAGCAGCCAAGATAATTGGGGGCTACTCTATGGCTACACCTTC,CASSQDNWGLLYGYTF
TRBD1,TRBJ1-2,many,TRBV25-1,TGTGCCAGCAGTGAATTGACCCCCGGATCAGGGACAGGGGCCTATGGCTACACCTTC,CASSELTPGSGTGAYGYTF